The following is a TCR beta chain sequence with its context. There is no known antigen for this receptor. The record has no base qualities; no much larger clone is one base away. The source of the sample is a study of cytomegalovirus exposure and HLA in healthy donors (dated by TCRdb to the late 2010s). Regarding the research as a whole: According to a later analysis, one platform produced both the 100 to 150 validation repertoires and the 720 or so repertoires of the first cohort. The aim of the study was to test whether cataloging public T cell receptors could identify signatures of past pathogen exposure. Besides the first cohort of 500 to 700 subjects, a separate validation cohort made up of 95 to 150 different subjects was used. High-throughput TCR immunosequencing, statistical association of individual TCRs with disease status, and machine learning were combined to predict cytomegalovirus infection status.

The library was built by means of the immunoSEQ multiplex PCR assay. In the original analysis: To diagnose cytomegalovirus status from the catalog of TCR beta chain sequences, a statistical classification framework was built. TCRdb stores this immuneACCESS table with in-frame sequences only. Part of the clones is absent; in the studies checked, under half of the shortfall reflects unresolved V genes, and no reason is known for the rest. That table gives V, J and clone size, and the DNA gave D and trimming. In all, the sample holds 250,000 to 400,000 clones, and 88% of those were seen once. Around 0.91% of the sample comes from the top ten. Donors formed part of the validation cohort, which comprised some 120 subjects and was distinct from the first cohort of under 850 subjects. The research as a whole found: Across donors, most TCR sequences were observed very rarely, whereas some public TCRs were present in many individuals. According to the authors, the approach could potentially be generalized to other disease states and immunological phenotypes. A total of 164 TCR beta chains were listed by the study as associated with cytomegalovirus. All 120 or so repertoires were used to score co-occurrence in the validation cohort in a later analysis, because that analysis had no HLA typing for the cohort. Of the cluster scores, 85% to 95% were above 0 in a later analysis, which found that TCRs clustered in the first cohort also tended to co-occur in the approximately 110 validation repertoires. In both the original and validation cohorts, the classifier was reported to diagnose cytomegalovirus status with high specificity and sensitivity. A few of the identified cytomegalovirus-associated TCR beta chains were confirmed in vitro to be specific for cytomegalovirus antigens.

The sequence was obtained from a man under 40 in good health and CMV-seronegative. Sequencing was carried out using PBMCs.

The CDR3 region: CATLREISKNIQYF. The DNA sequence follows: TGTGCCACTCTCAGGGAAATCTCCAAAAACATTCAGTACTTC. The V and J genes are TRBV6-6 and TRBJ2-4; perhaps TRBD1 is the D gene, with 5 bases matching. Its CDR3 holds 14 amino acids, cysteine through phenylalanine. The CDR3 DNA has 42 bases and is translated from base 1. The CDR1 and CDR2 encoded by the germline V gene (reference sequence) are MNHNY and SVGAGI. V and J are truncated by 10 bases and 2 bases respectively, leaving an intervening sequence of 15 bases.